This T cell receptor beta chain was profiled in a study of T cell responses to AZD1222 COVID-19 vaccine. Study conclusions and caveats: Clonal diversity was possibly underestimated; the donors were predominantly white British and more often female. Recipients of two AZD1222 doses showed rising Spike-specific TCR breadth and depth.

Pooling of second doses given at about 4 or about 12 weeks was done. V was clipped by 6 bases and J by 4 bases, with 18 bases between them. This CDR3 contains 15 residues. The germline V gene has CDR1 LNHDA and CDR2 SQIVND (reference sequence). Turning to this clone: Its antigen is still unknown.

This table comes from immunoSEQ multiplex PCR, and its TCRdb copy is limited to in-frame clones, with some not included. The top ten hold about 30% of the sample, which has more than 80,000 clones, 85% to 95% seen once. The TCR comes from an adult who received the AZD1222 COVID-19 vaccine. The source was peripheral blood, collected 28 days after the second AZD1222 dose. The V and J genes are TRBV19 and TRBJ1-2; D is unclear. CDR3 nucleotide sequence: TGTGCCAGTAGAACTCTCACCAGCAGCAGCTATGGCTACACCTTC. It codes for CASRTLTSSSYGYTF.